This T cell receptor (beta chain) was observed in a study of blood T cell repertoires in COVID-19. Study background: Samples of COVID-19 (acute and convalescent) were obtained from the United States, Italy and Spain. Sample material is recorded as cDNA or gDNA derived from T cells, B-cell-depleted T cells, or PBMCs.

Using immunoSEQ multiplex PCR, the repertoire was profiled, and TCRdb retains in-frame clones only, with some absent. The repertoire includes about 220,000 clones, 85% to 90% of them detected once, and around 3.2% sits in the top ten. Germline V gene lookup returns CDR1 MRHNA and CDR2 SNTAGT. This CDR3 region has 15 residues. Deletions cut 6 bases from V and 8 bases from J, with 20 bases between. This rearrangement joins TRBV6-4 to TRBJ2-1; weak D call: TRBD2 (5 bases). This TCR was sampled from a woman aged 18-29 years in a cohort exposed to, infected with or recovered from COVID-19 (not recorded which). The sequenced material came from PBMCs or T cells enriched from blood (not recorded which). CDR3 protein: CASSQEIGRVDEQFF. As DNA, the CDR3 is TGTGCCAGCAGCCAGGAGATTGGGCGGGTGGATGAGCAGTTCTTC.